Sequencing of this TCR beta chain was carried out in a study of CD8 T cells in ankylosing spondylitis. The table lists this clonotype with a few counts. TCRdb reprocessed the 5' RACE reads via MiXCR and lists one record per CDR3 protein. This table has about 130,000 distinct CDR3 sequences, around 6.6% appearing once. Germline loops: CDR1 SGHAT, CDR2 FQNNGV. V was pared by 1 base and J by 1 base, with 10 bases of the junction left unmatched. This CDR3 is built from 19 residues. The clonotype originates from a female donor with ankylosing spondylitis or in good health (not recorded which). The chain links TRBV11-2 to TRBJ1-3; 10 positions match TRBD1. The sequenced sample consisted of blood, either unsorted or a sorted T cell fraction (not recorded which). The CDR3 loop reads CASSLGVGQGKRSGNTIYF. DNA for the CDR3: TGTGCCAGCAGCTTAGGGGTGGGACAGGGGAAACGGTCTGGAAACACCATATATTTT.